Many counts were recorded for the clone carrying this T cell receptor (beta chain). Its matching antigen is unknown. TCRdb analysed the 5' RACE reads with MiXCR anew, one entry per CDR3 protein. Seen here are about 92,000 distinct CDR3 sequences, roughly 3.5% observed once, and the top ten hold around 3.2%. The source of the sample is a study of neurological immune-mediated disorders. Overall study findings and caveats: Multiple sclerosis was found to have the least TCR clonal expansion, below healthy controls, and HTLV-1-associated myelopathy the most.

CDR3 size: 13 residues. Germline V gene lookup returns CDR1 SGHTA and CDR2 FQGTGA. The ends were cut back, 0 bases at V and 5 bases at J, with 7 bases in the middle. This TCR came from a woman between 45 and 60 years old with multiple sclerosis. Specimen: PBMCs. This chain uses TRBV7-3 with TRBJ1-1; D is ambiguous. DNA for the CDR3: TGTGCCAGCAGCTTAACGCAGTCGACTGAAGCTTTCTTT. This sequence encodes CASSLTQSTEAFF.